Described below is a single T cell receptor beta chain sequence and its context. CDR3 size: 13 residues. Germline lookup yields CDR1 MGHDK and CDR2 SYGVNS. Trimming stripped 4 bases from V and 3 bases from J, with 9 bases between. These data belong to a study of control samples from healthy donors and cancer patients. Only in-frame clones appear in the TCRdb table, and some are missing; sequencing was by immunoSEQ multiplex PCR. Of 20,000 or so clones detected, roughly 91% appear once; the ten largest clones hold around 10%. The sequence was collected from a woman aged 60-75 years with head and neck cancer. Sequencing input: PBMCs. This sequence joins TRBV25-1 and TRBJ1-1; D unresolved. The CDR3 nucleotides read TGTGCCAGCAGTGTACAGTGGGACACTGAAGCTTTCTTT. This encodes CASSVQWDTEAFF.